The T cell receptor beta chain described here comes from a study of identical twins. MiXCR, applied by TCRdb to the 5' RACE reads, yields one record per CDR3 protein. This table has roughly 1,500,000 distinct CDR3 sequences, about 32% appearing once. The ends lost 1 base at V and 5 bases at J; junction bases unmatched: 8. The length of the CDR3 is 16 residues. Germline loops: CDR1 SGHVS, CDR2 FNYEAQ. This clonotype has a handful of counts. The antigen is unknown. The study, taken as a whole, reports: Abundant cord blood beta clonotypes carried fewer insertions; memory repertoires showed none. Modelling underestimated the level of out-of-frame TCR alpha sharing observed in monozygotic twins. It was cross-sectional statistical analysis, not following the same donors, that the conclusions relied on.

The chain has TRBV7-6 and TRBJ2-1, with 7 nucleotides matching TRBD2. This sequence originates from a newborn girl in good health. Sequences were obtained from cord blood. This chain's CDR3 is CASSLGASGAHNEQFF. CDR3 DNA sequence: TGTGCCAGCAGCTTAGGGGCTAGCGGTGCTCACAATGAGCAGTTCTTC.